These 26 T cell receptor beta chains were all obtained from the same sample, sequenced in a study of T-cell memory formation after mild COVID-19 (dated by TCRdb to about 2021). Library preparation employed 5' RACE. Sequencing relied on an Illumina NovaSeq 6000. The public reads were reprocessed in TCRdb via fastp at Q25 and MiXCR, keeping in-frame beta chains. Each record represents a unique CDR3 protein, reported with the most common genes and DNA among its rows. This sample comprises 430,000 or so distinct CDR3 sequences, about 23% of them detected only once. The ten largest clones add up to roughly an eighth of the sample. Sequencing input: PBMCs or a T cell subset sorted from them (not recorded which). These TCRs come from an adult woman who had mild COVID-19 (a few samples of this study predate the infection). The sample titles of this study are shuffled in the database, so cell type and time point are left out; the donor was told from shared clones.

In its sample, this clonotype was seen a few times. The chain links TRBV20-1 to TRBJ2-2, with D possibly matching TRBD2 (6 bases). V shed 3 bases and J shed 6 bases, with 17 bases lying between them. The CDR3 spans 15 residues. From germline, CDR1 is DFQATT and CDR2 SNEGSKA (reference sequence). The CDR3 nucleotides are TGCAGTGCTAGGGCCGGGACTTCAAATTCCGGGGAGCTGTTTTTT. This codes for CSARAGTSNSGELFF.

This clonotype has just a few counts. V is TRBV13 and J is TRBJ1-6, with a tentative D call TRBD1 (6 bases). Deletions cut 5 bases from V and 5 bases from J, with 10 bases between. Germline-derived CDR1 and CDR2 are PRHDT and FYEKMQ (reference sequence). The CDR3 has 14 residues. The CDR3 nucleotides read TGTGCCAGCAGCCTCACAGGGAATAATTCACCCCTCCACTTT. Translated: CASSLTGNNSPLHF.

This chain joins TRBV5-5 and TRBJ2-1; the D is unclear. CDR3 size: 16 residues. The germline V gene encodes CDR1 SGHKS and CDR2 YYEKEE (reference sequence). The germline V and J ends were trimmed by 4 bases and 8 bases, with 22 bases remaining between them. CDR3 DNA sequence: TGTGCCAGCAGCATACGGCCCCTGGATTCGATAGATGAGCAGTTCTTC. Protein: CASSIRPLDSIDEQFF. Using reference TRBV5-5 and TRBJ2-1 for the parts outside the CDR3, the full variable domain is DAGVTQSPTHLIKTRGQQVTLRCSPISGHKSVSWYQQVLGQGPQFIFQYYEKEERGRGNFPDRFSARQFPNYSSELNVNALLLGDSALYLCASSIRPLDSIDEQFFGPGTRLTVL.

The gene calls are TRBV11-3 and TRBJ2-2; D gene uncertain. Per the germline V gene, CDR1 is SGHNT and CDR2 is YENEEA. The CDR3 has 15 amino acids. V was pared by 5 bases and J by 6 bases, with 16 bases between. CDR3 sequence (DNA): TGTGCCAGCAGCCGCCGCCAGGATGAGTCCGGGGAGCTGTTTTTT. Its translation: CASSRRQDESGELFF.

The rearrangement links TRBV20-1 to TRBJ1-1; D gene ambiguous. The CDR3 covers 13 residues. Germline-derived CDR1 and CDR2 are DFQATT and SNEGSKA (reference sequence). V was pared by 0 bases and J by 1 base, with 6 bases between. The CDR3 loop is CSARDSGNTEAFF. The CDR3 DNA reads TGCAGTGCTAGAGATTCCGGGAACACTGAAGCTTTCTTT.

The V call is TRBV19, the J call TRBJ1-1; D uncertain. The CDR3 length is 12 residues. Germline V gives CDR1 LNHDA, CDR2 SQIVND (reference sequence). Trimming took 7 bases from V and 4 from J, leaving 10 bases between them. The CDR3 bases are TGTGCCAGTAAAATGGGTAGCACTGAAGCTTTCTTT. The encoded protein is CASKMGSTEAFF.

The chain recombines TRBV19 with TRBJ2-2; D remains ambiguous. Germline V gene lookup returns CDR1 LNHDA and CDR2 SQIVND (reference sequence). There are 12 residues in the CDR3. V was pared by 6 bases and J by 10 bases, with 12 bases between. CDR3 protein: CASRGFFEELFF. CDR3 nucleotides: TGTGCCAGTAGGGGGTTCTTCGAGGAGCTGTTTTTT.

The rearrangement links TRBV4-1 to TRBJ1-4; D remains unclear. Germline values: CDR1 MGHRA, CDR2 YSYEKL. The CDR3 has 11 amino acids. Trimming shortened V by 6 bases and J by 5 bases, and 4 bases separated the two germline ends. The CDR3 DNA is TGCGCCAGCAGGGGGAATGAAAAACTGTTTTTT. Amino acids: CASRGNEKLFF.

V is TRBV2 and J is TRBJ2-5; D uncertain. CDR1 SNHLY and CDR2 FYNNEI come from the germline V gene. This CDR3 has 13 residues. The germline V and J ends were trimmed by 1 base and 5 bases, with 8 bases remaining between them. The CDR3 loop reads CASSEGGSETQYF. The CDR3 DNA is TGTGCCAGCAGTGAAGGAGGTAGTGAGACCCAGTACTTC.

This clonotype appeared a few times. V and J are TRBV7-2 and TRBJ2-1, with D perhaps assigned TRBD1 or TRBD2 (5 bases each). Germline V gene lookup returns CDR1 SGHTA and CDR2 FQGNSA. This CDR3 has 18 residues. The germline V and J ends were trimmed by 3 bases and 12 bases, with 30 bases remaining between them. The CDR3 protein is CASSFHFGWGGLTDRQFF. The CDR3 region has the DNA TGTGCCAGCAGCTTCCATTTCGGCTGGGGCGGGCTTACTGACAGGCAGTTCTTC.

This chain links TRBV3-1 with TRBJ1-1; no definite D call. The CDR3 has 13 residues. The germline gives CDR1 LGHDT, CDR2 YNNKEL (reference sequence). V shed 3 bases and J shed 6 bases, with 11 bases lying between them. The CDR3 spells CASSHLEGAEAFF. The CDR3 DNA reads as TGTGCCAGCAGCCACTTGGAGGGCGCTGAAGCTTTCTTT.

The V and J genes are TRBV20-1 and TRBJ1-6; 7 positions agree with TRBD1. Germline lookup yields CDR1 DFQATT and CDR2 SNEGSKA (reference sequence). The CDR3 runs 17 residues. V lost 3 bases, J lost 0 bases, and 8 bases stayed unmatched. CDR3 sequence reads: CSARPRGDSSYNSPLHF. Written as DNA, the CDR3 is TGCAGTGCTAGGCCCCGTGGGGACAGCTCCTATAATTCACCCCTCCACTTT.

The CDR3 loop reads CATSRESSGRWDEQFF. The DNA for the CDR3 is TGTGCCACCAGCAGAGAATCTAGCGGGAGGTGGGATGAGCAGTTCTTC. The rearrangement uses TRBV15 and TRBJ2-1; 11 bases line up with TRBD2. V gave up 0 bases and J gave up 8 bases; unmatched junction bases: 6. This CDR3 has 16 residues. From germline, CDR1 is LNHNV and CDR2 YYDKDF (reference sequence).

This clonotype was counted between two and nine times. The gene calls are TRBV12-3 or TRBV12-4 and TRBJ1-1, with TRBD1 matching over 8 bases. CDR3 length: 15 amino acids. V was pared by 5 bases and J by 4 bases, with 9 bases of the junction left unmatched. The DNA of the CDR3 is TGTGCCAGCAGTCTCTCCAGGGGGCCGGGCACTGAAGCTTTCTTT. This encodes CASSLSRGPGTEAFF.

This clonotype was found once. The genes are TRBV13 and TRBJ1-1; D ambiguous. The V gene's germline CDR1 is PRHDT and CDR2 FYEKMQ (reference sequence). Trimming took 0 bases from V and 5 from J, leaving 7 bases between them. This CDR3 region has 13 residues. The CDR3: CASSLGLGTEAFF. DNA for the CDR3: TGTGCCAGCAGCTTAGGCTTGGGGACTGAAGCTTTCTTT. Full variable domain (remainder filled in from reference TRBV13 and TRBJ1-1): AAGVIQSPRHLIKEKRETATLKCYPIPRHDTVYWYQQGPGQDPQFLISFYEKMQSDKGSIPDRFSAQQFSDYHSELNMSSLELGDSALYFCASSLGLGTEAFFGQGTRLTVV.

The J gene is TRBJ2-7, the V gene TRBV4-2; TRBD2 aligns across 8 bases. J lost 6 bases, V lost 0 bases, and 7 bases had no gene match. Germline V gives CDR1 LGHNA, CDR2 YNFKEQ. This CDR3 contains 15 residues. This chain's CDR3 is CASSQERTSLLEQYF. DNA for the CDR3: TGTGCCAGCAGCCAAGAAAGGACTAGCCTCCTCGAGCAGTACTTC.

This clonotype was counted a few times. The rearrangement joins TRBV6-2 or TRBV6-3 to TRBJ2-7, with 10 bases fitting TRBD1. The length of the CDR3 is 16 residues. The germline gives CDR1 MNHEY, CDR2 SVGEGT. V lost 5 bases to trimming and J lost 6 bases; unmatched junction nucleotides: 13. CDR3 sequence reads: CASSLTSGQGNREQYF. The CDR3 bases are TGTGCCAGCAGTCTAACCTCGGGACAGGGGAATCGCGAGCAGTACTTC.

In DNA form, the CDR3 reads TGTGCCTGGAGCAAACTAGCGGGAGGAGAGCAGTTCTTC. Its protein is CAWSKLAGGEQFF. V usage is TRBV30 and J usage is TRBJ2-1, with TRBD2 matching over 12 bases. J lost 10 bases, V lost 3 bases, and 4 bases had no gene match. CDR3 size: 13 residues. From germline, CDR1 is GTSNPN and CDR2 SVGIG (reference sequence).

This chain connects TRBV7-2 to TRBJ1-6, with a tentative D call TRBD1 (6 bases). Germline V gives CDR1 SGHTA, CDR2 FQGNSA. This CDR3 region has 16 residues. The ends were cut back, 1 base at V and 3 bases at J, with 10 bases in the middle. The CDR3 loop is CASSLEGGFYNSPLHF. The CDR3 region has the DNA TGTGCCAGCAGCTTAGAAGGGGGATTCTATAATTCACCCCTCCACTTT.

The CDR3 loop is CASSRRQGNSPLHF. The CDR3 region has the DNA TGTGCCAGCAGCCGTAGACAGGGGAATTCACCCCTCCACTTT. The chain carries TRBV7-2 and TRBJ1-6, with TRBD1 matching 8 bases. The V gene's germline CDR1 is SGHTA and CDR2 FQGNSA. This CDR3 is 14 amino acids long. V shed 5 bases, J shed 7 bases, and the junction held 4 bases outside the gene matches.

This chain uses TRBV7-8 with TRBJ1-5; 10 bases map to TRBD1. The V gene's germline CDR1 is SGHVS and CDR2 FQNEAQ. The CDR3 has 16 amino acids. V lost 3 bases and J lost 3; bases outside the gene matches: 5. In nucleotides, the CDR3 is TGTGCCAGCAGCTTGGGACAGGGGATCTCCAATCAGCCCCAGCATTTT. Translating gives CASSLGQGISNQPQHF.

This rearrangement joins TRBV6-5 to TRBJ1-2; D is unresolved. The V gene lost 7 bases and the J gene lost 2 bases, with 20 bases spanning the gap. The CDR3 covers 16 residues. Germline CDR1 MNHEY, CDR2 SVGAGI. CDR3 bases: TGTGCCAGCACCCAGATTGAGGGCTCCTGGAACTATGGCTACACCTTC. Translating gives CASTQIEGSWNYGYTF.

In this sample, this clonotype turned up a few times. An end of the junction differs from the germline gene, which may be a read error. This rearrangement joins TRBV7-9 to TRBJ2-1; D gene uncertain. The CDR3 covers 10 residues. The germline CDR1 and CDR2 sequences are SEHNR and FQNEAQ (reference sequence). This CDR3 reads CASSSRGDQF. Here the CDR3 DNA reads TGTGCCAGCAGCTCCCGTGGGGATCAATTC. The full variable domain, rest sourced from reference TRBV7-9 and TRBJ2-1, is DTGVSQNPRHKITKRGQNVTFRCDPISEHNRLYWYRQTLGQGPEFLTYFQNEAQLEKSRLLSDRFSAERPKGSFSTLEIQRTEQGDSAMYLCASSSRGDQFGPGTRLTVL.

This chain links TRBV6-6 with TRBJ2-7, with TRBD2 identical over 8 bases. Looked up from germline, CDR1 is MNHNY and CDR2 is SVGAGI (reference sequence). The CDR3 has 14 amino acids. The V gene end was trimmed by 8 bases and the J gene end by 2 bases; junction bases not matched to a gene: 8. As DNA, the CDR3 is TGTGCCAGCCGAAAAGGCGGGGGGACCTACGAGCAGTACTTC. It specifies CASRKGGGTYEQYF.

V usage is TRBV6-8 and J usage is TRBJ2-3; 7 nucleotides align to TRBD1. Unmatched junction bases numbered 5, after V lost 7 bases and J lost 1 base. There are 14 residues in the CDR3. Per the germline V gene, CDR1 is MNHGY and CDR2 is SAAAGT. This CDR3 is CASTRDRGTDTQYF. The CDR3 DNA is TGTGCCAGCACCAGAGACAGGGGCACAGATACGCAGTATTTT.

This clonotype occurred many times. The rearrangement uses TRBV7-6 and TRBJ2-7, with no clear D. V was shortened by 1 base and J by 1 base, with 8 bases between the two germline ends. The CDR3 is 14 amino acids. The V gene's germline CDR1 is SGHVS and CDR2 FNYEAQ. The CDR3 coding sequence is TGTGCCAGCAGCTTAGAGGGAAATTCCTACGAGCAGTACTTC. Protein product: CASSLEGNSYEQYF.